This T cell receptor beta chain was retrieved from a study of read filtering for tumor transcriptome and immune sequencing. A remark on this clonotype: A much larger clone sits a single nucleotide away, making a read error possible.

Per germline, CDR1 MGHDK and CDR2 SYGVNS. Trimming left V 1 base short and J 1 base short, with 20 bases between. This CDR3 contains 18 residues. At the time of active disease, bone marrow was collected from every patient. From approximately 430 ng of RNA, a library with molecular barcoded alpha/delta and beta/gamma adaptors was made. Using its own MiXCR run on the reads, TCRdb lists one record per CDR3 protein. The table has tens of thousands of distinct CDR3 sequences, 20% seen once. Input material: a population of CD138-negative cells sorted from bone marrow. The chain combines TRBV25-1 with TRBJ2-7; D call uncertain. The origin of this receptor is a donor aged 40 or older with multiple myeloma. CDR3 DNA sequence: TGTGCCAGCAGTGAATCGGGCAGGCCCCGAGTGGAGTCCTACGAGCAGTACTTC. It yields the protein CASSESGRPRVESYEQYF.